Listed here are 13 T cell receptor beta chains from one sample, sequenced in a study of response to subunit inactivated influenza vaccine. TCRdb re-called the RT-PCR reads with MiXCR, one entry per CDR3 protein. Of roughly 500,000 distinct CDR3 sequences in the sample, about 15% are singletons; the top ten hold roughly 3.1%. Source: CD4+ T cells sorted from PBMCs, taken less than 30 months after vaccination. Source of these receptors: a man between 50 and 75 years old who received an inactivated influenza vaccine.

V and J are TRBV20-1 and TRBJ2-4; D is uncertain. This CDR3 region has 15 residues. Germline V gene lookup returns CDR1 DFQATT and CDR2 SNEGSKA (reference sequence). The V gene lost 4 bases and the J gene lost 0 bases, with 13 bases spanning the gap. CDR3 coding DNA: TGCAGTGCTACGCCCCTCGAGCTAGCCAAAAACATTCAGTACTTC. Translated, it gives CSATPLELAKNIQYF.

This clonotype showed up many times. The chain carries TRBV7-8 and TRBJ2-2; the D is unclear. The CDR3 is made up of 13 amino acids. V was shortened by 5 bases and J by 2 bases, with 6 bases between the two germline ends. Germline CDR1 SGHVS, CDR2 FQNEAQ. CDR3 DNA: TGTGCCAGCAGCACAATTAACACCGGGGAGCTGTTTTTT. This encodes CASSTINTGELFF.

This clonotype has more than one count but fewer than ten. The rearrangement uses TRBV25-1 and TRBJ2-3; D is unresolved. Germline V gene lookup returns CDR1 MGHDK and CDR2 SYGVNS. This CDR3 region has 14 residues. V was shortened by 3 bases and J by 0 bases, with 7 bases between the two germline ends. Here the CDR3 DNA reads TGTGCCAGCAGTGATGGGTTTAGCACAGATACGCAGTATTTT. This sequence encodes CASSDGFSTDTQYF.

V and J are TRBV7-2 and TRBJ2-2, with 7 bases fitting TRBD1. The V segment lost 5 bases and the J segment 7 bases; nucleotides outside the gene matches: 7. Germline V gene sequence: CDR1 SGHTA, CDR2 FQGNSA. The CDR3 contains 14 residues. The CDR3 bases are TGTGCCAGCAGCGTAGACAGGGTAGGCGGGGAGCTGTTTTTT. This encodes CASSVDRVGGELFF.

This chain links TRBV6-1 with TRBJ1-5; D is possibly TRBD1 (6 bases). The germline CDR1 and CDR2 sequences are MNHNS and SASEGT. V lost 6 bases to trimming and J lost 3 bases, with 9 bases between them. This CDR3 region has 13 residues. The CDR3 reads CASRQGANQPQHF. Written as DNA, the CDR3 is TGTGCCAGCAGACAGGGCGCCAATCAGCCCCAGCATTTT.

This clonotype has only one observation. The chain links TRBV4-2 to TRBJ2-7, with D unclear. V dropped 0 bases and J dropped 2 bases, with 8 bases sitting between them. CDR3 length equals 14 residues. CDR1 is LGHNA, CDR2 YNFKEQ, per germline. CDR3 DNA sequence: TGTGCCAGCAGCCAAGATTCTAGTACCTACGAGCAGTACTTC. Translated: CASSQDSSTYEQYF.

This clonotype was counted a few times. V gene TRBV7-2 combines with J gene TRBJ2-1; 9 bases are shared with TRBD2. V shed 4 bases, J shed 3 bases, and the junction held 19 bases outside the gene matches. From germline, CDR1 is SGHTA and CDR2 FQGNSA. This CDR3 contains 20 residues. CDR3 in DNA: TGTGCCAGCAGCTCAGCGTGGCGGGAGGGCGAATTAAGCTACTACAATGAGCAGTTCTTC. It specifies CASSSAWREGELSYYNEQFF. The full variable domain, completed using reference TRBV7-2 and TRBJ2-1, is GAGVSQSPSNKVTEKGKDVELRCDPISGHTALYWYRQSLGQGLEFLIYFQGNSAPDKSGLPSDRFSAERTGGSVSTLTIQRTQQEDSAVYLCASSSAWREGELSYYNEQFFGPGTRLTVL.

This clonotype has only a few counts. The chain joins TRBV12-3 or TRBV12-4 to TRBJ2-7; tentative D call: TRBD1 (6 bases). Trimming shortened V by 3 bases and J by 6 bases, and 18 bases separated the two germline ends. The CDR3 runs 15 residues. The CDR3: CASSLRTVTPFEQYF. The CDR3 coding sequence is TGTGCCAGCAGTTTGAGGACAGTAACCCCGTTCGAGCAGTACTTC.

This clonotype was seen a handful of times. The chain joins TRBV4-2 to TRBJ2-1; no clear D. The V gene lost 0 bases and the J gene lost 7 bases, with 16 bases spanning the gap. Germline CDR1 and CDR2: LGHNA and YNFKEQ. CDR3 length: 16 amino acids. The CDR3, as DNA: TGTGCCAGCAGCCAAGATTTTGGGCTAGTCGGGAATGAGCAGTTCTTC. As protein: CASSQDFGLVGNEQFF.

This chain joins TRBV9 and TRBJ2-7; D is uncertain. The germline V gene has CDR1 SGDLS and CDR2 YYNGEE. This CDR3 has 13 residues. Between the trimmed V and J ends, which lost 3 bases and 4 bases, there was a span of 11 bases. The CDR3 region has the DNA TGTGCCAGCAGCGGGCTCCAAGGGTACGAGCAGTACTTC. Protein sequence: CASSGLQGYEQYF.

This clonotype has more than one count but fewer than ten. This chain links TRBV12-3 or TRBV12-4 with TRBJ1-2; TRBD1 aligns across 10 bases. The V and J ends lost 0 bases and 8 bases, in that order; junction bases with no gene match: 3. The CDR3 extends over 14 amino acids. Here the CDR3 reads CASSLAGQGNGYTF. The CDR3 DNA sequence: TGTGCCAGCAGTTTAGCGGGACAGGGGAACGGCTACACCTTC.

This clonotype was counted only a few times. The chain has TRBV5-1 and TRBJ2-6; D may be TRBD2 (6 bases). CDR3 length: 18 amino acids. Trimming removed 0 bases at V and 4 bases at J, with 17 bases between. CDR1 SGHRS and CDR2 YFSETQ come from the germline V gene. The CDR3: CASSLGSLASAGANVLTF. The CDR3 coding sequence is TGCGCCAGCAGCTTGGGATCCCTAGCGAGTGCCGGGGCCAACGTCCTGACTTTC.

A few counts support this clonotype. This chain connects TRBV21-1 to TRBJ2-7; the D call TRBD1 from the table was never checked on the DNA. TRBV21-1 is listed as a pseudogene. This CDR3 spans 13 amino acids. The CDR3 DNA follows: TGTGCCAGCAGCAAAGGCAGGGAAGGTGAGCAGTACTTC. Residues: CASSKGREGEQYF.